This T cell receptor (beta chain) was observed in a study of blood T cell repertoires in COVID-19. Turning to the study itself: There were acute and convalescent COVID-19 samples, and they came from the United States, Italy and Spain.

Germline V gene lookup returns CDR1 GTSNPN and CDR2 SVGIG (reference sequence). CDR3 length equals 15 residues. J lost 4 bases, V lost 1 base, and 7 bases had no gene match. Within 2 weeks of study entry, exposed participants had contacted a PCR-confirmed or clinician-diagnosed COVID-19 case. Clones were read by immunoSEQ multiplex PCR, and TCRdb kept only the in-frame ones, dropping some. The data show fewer than 350,000 clones, 85% seen once. The receptor was isolated from a woman in her 30s who had been exposed to COVID-19. The sample taken for sequencing was PBMCs or T cells enriched from blood (not recorded which). The genes are TRBV30 and TRBJ1-5, with TRBD1 matching 7 bases. CDR3 DNA sequence: TGTGCCTGGAGTGCGGACAGGCCAGGGAATCAGCCCCAGCATTTT. This translates into CAWSADRPGNQPQHF.